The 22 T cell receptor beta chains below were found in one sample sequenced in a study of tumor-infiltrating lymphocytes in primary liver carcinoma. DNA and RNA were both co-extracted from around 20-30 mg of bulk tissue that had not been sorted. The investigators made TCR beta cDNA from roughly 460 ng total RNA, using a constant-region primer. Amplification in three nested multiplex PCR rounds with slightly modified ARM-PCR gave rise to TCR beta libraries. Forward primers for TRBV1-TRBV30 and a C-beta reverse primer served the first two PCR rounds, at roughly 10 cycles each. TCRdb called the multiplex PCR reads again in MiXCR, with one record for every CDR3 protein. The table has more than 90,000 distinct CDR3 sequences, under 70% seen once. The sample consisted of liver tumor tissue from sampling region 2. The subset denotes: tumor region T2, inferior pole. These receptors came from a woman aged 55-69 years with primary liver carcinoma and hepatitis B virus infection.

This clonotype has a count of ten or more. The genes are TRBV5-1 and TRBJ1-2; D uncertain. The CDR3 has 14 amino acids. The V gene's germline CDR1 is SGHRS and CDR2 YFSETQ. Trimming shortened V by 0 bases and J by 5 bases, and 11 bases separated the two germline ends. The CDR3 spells CASSLGESRYGYTF. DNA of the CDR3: TGCGCCAGCAGCTTGGGGGAATCACGGTATGGCTACACCTTC. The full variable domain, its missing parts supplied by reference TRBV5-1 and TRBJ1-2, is KAGVTQTPRYLIKTRGQQVTLSCSPISGHRSVSWYQQTPGQGLQFLFEYFSETQRNKGNFPGRFSGRQFSNSRSEMNVSTLELGDSALYLCASSLGESRYGYTFGSGTRLTVV.

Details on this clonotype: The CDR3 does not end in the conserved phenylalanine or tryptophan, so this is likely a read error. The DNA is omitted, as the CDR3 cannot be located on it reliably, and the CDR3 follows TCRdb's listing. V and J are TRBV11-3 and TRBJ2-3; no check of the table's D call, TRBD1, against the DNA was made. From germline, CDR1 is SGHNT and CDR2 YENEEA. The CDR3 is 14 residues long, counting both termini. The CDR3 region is CASSLDPSSFTPSL.

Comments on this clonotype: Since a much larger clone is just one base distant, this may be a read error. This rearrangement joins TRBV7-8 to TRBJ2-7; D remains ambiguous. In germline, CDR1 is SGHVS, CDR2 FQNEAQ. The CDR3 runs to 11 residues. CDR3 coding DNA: TGTGCCAGCAGCATAGCCCACGAGCAGTACTTC. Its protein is CASSIAHEQYF.

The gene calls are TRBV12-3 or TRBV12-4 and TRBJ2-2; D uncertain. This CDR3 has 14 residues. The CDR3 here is CACSPIANTGELFF. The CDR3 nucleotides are TGTGCATGCAGTCCCATAGCAAACACCGGGGAGCTGTTTTTT.

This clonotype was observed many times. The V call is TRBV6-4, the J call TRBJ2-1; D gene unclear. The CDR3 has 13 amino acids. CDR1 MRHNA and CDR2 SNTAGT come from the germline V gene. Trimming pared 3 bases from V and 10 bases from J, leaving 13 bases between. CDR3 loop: CASSESVGPEQFF. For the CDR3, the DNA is TGTGCCAGCAGTGAATCCGTAGGTCCCGAGCAGTTCTTC.

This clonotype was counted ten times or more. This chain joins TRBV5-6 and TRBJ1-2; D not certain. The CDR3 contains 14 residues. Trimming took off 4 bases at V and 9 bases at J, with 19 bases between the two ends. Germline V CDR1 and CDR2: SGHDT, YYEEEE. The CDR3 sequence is CASSLRLGKRSYTF. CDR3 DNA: TGTGCCAGCAGCCTCCGCCTGGGGAAGAGGAGCTACACCTTC.

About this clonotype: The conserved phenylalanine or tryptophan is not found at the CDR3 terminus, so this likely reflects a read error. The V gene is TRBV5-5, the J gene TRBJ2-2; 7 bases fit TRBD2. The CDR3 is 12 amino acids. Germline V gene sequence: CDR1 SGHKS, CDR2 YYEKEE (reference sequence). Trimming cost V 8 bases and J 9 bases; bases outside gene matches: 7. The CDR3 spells CASQREHRELFS. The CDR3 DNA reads TGTGCCAGTCAGCGGGAACATCGGGAGCTGTTTTCT.

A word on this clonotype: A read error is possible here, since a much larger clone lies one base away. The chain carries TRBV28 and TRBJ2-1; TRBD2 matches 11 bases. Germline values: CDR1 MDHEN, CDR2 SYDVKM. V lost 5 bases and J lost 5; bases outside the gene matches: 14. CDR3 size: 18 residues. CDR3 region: CASSLSGRAGLSNNEQFF. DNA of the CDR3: TGTGCCAGCAGTCTTAGCGGGAGGGCCGGGCTTTCGAACAATGAGCAGTTCTTC.

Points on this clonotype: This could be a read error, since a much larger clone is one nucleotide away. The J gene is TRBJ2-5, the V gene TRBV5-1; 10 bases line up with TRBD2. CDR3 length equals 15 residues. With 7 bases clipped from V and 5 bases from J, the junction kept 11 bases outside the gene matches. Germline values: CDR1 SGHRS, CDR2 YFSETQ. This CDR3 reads CASGRLLAGHETQYF. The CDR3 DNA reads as TGCGCCAGCGGCCGCCTACTAGCGGGGCATGAGACCCAGTACTTC.

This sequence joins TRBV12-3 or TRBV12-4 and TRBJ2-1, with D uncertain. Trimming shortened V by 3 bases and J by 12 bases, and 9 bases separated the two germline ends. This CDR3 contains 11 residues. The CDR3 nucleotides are TGTGCCAGCAGTTTGGACGATGGGCAGTTCTTC. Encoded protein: CASSLDDGQFF.

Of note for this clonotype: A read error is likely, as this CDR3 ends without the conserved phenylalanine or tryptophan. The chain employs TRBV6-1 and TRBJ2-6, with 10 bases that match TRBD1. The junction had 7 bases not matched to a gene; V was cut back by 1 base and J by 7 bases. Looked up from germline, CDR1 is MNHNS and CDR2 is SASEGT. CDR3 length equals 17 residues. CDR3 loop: CASSEGQGALGANVLTL. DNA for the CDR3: TGTGCCAGCAGTGAAGGACAGGGGGCGCTTGGAGCCAACGTCCTGACTCTC.

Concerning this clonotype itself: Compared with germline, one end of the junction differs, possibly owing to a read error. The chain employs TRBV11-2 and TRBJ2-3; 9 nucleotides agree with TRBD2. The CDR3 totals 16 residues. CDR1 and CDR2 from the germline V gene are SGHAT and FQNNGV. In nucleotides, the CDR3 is TGTGCGAGCAGCATGGGACTAGCAGGAGTGGTAGATACGCAGTATTTT. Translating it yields CASSMGLAGVVDTQYF.

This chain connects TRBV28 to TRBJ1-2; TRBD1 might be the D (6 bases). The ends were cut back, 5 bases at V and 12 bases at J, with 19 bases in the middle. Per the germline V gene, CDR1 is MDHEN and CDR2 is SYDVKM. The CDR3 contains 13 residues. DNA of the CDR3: TGTGCCAGCAGTGCGGGACACCAAGGGGGTCACACCTTC. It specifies CASSAGHQGGHTF.

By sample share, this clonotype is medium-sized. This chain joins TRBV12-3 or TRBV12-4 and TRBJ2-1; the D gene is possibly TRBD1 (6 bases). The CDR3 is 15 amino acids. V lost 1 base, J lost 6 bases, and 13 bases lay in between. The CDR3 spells CASSLVQGGGNEQFF. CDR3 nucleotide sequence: TGTGCCAGCAGTTTAGTACAGGGTGGGGGCAATGAGCAGTTCTTC.

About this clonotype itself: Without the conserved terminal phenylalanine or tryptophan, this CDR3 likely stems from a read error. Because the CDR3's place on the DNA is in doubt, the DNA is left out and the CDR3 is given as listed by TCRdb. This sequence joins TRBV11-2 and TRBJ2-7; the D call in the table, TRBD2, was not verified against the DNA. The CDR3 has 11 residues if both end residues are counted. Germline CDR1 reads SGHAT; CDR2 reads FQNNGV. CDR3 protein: CISSLASSLEY.

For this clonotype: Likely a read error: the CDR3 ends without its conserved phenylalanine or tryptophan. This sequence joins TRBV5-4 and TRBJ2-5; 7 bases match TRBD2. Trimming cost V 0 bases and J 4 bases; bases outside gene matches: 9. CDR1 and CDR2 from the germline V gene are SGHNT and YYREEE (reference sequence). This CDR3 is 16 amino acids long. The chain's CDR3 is CASSLAQAGLGETQYL. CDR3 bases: TGTGCCAGCAGCTTGGCTCAAGCGGGGCTTGGAGAGACCCAGTACCTC.

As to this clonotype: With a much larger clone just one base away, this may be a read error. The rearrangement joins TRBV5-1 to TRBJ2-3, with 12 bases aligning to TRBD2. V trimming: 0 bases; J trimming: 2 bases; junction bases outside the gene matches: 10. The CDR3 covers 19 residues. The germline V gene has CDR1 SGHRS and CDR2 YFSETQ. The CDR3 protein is CASSLAAALAGGLTDTQYF. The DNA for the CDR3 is TGCGCCAGCAGCTTGGCGGCGGCACTAGCGGGAGGCCTCACAGATACGCAGTATTTT.

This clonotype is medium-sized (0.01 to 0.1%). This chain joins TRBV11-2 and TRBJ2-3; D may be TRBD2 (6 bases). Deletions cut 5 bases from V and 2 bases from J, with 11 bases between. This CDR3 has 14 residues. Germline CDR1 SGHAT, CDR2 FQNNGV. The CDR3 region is CASSPGLPTDTQYF. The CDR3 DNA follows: TGTGCCAGCAGCCCCGGACTACCCACAGATACGCAGTATTTT.

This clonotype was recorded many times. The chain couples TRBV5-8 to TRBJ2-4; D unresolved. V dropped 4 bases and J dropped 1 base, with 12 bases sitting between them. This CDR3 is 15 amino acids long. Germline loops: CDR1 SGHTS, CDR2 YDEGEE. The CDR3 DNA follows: TGTGCCAGCAGCCCGAGGTACCCTGCCAAAAACATTCAGTACTTC. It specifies CASSPRYPAKNIQYF.

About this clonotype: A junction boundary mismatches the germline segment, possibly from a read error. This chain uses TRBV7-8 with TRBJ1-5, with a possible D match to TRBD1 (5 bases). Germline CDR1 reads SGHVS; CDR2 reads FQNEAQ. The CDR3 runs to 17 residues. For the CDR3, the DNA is TGTGCCAGCAGCGCCCTATTGGGGCGACTGGGCAATAAGCCCCAGCATTTT. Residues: CASSALLGRLGNKPQHF.

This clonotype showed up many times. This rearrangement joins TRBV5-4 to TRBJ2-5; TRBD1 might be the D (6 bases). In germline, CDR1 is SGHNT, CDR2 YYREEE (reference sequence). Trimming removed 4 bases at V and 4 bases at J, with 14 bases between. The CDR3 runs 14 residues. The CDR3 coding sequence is TGTGCCAGCAGCACGAGGACAGAAATAGAGACCCAGTACTTC. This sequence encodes CASSTRTEIETQYF.

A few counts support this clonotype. The CDR3 DNA reads TGTGCCAGCAGTTACGGTAGCGGGGGGGATGATGAGCAGTTCTTC. This encodes CASSYGSGGDDEQFF. This rearrangement joins TRBV6-5 to TRBJ2-1, with TRBD2 matching 11 bases. V lost 2 bases and J lost 8; bases outside the gene matches: 5. The CDR3 is 15 residues long. Germline CDR1 MNHEY, CDR2 SVGAGI.